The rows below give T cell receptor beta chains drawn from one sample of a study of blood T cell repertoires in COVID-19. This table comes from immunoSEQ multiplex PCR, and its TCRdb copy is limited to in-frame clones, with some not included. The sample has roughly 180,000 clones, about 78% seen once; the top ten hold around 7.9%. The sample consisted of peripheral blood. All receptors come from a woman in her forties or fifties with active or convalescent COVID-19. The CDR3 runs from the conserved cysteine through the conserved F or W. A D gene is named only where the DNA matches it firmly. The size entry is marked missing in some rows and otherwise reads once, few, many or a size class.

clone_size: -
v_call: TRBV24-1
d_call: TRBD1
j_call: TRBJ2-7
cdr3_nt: TGTGCCACCAGTGACCCCAGGGACAGAACCTACGAGCAGTACTTC
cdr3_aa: CATSDPRDRTYEQYF

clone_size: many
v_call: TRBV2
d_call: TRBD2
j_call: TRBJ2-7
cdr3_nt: TGTGCCAGCACCCCAGCGGGAGTTGGCGAGCAGTACTTC
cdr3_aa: CASTPAGVGEQYF

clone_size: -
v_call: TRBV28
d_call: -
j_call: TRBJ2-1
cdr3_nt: TGTGCCAGCAATTCTCTTGGGACAAGGGACAATGAGCAGTTCTTC
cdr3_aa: CASNSLGTRDNEQFF

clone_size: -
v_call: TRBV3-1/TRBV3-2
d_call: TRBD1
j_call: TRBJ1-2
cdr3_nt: TGTGCCAGCAGCCCCCGGACAGGGAGCCTATATGGCTACACCTTC
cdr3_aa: CASSPRTGSLYGYTF

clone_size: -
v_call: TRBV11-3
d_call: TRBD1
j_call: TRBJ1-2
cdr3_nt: TGTGCCAGCAGCTTAGATGGGACAGGGATTGGCTACACCTTC
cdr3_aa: CASSLDGTGIGYTF

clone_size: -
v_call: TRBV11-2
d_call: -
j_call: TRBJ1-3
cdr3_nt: TGTGCCAGCAGCGCCCCGGGGGTGGGAAACACCATATATTTT
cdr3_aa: CASSAPGVGNTIYF

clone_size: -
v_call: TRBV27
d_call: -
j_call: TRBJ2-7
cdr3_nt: TGTGCCAGCAGTTTAGGATCCAGGGGATACTACGAGCAGTACTTC
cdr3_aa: CASSLGSRGYYEQYF

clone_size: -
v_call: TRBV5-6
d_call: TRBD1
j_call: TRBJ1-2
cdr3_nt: TGTGCCAGCAGCCTAGGGACAGGCATCATTAACTATGGCTACACCTTC
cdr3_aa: CASSLGTGIINYGYTF

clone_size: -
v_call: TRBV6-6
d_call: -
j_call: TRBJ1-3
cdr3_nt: TGTGCCAGCAGTTATACGGACACCATATATTTT
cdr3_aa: CASSYTDTIYF

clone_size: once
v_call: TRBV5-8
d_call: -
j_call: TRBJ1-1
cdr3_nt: TGTGCCAGCAGCTTGGGGCAGGGGAAGAGGGCGGACACTGAAGCTTTCTTT
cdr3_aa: CASSLGQGKRADTEAFF

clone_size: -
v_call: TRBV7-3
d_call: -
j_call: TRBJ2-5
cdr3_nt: TGTGCCAGCGCGATCGGCCAAGAGACCCAGTACTTC
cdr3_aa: CASAIGQETQYF

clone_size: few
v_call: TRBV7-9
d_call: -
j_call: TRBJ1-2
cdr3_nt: TGTGCCAGCAGCTTGTGGACAGAGGACTATGGCTACACCTTC
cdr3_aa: CASSLWTEDYGYTF

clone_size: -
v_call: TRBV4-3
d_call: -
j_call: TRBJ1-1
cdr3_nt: TGCGCCAGCAGCCACCATAGCAAGGGAGATACTGAAGCTTTCTTT
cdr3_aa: CASSHHSKGDTEAFF

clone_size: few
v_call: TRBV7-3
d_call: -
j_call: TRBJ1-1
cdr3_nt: TGTGCCAGCAGCTTAGGGGGCATGAACACTGAAGCTTTCTTT
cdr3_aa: CASSLGGMNTEAFF

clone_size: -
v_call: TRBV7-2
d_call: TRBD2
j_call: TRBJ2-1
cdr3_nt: TGTGCCAGCAGCCTCGGGACTATGGCGATGGGTGAGCAGTTCTTC
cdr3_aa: CASSLGTMAMGEQFF

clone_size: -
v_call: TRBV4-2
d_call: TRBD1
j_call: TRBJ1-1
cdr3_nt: TGTGCCAGCAGCCAAGTGGGGACAGGGAAGAACACTGAAGCTTTCTTT
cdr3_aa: CASSQVGTGKNTEAFF

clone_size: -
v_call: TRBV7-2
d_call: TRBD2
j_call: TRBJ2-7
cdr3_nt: TGTGCCAGCAGCTTAGTCGCTAGCGGGATAGGCGAGCAGTACTTC
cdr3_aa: CASSLVASGIGEQYF

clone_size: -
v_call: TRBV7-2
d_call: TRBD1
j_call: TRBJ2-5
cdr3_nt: TGTGCCAGCAGCCCGAGGGGACAGGGGGTGGAGACCCAGTACTTC
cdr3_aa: CASSPRGQGVETQYF

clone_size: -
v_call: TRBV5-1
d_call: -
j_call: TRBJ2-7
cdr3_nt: TGCGCCAGCAGCTATCAAACAGGGAACGAGCAGTACTTC
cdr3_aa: CASSYQTGNEQYF

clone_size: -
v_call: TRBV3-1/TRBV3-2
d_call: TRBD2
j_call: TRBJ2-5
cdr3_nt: TGTGCCAGCAGCCATCCCCTAGCGGGAGGCCCAGGGACCCAGTACTTC
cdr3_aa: CASSHPLAGGPGTQYF

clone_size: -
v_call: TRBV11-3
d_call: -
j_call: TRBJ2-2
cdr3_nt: TGTGCCAGCAGCGGACAGAGCACCGGGGAGCTGTTTTTT
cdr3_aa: CASSGQSTGELFF

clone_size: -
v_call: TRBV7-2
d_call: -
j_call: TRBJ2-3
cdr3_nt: TGTGCCAGCAGCTTAGCGGGGGGGCTGGCAGATACGCAGTATTTT
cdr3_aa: CASSLAGGLADTQYF

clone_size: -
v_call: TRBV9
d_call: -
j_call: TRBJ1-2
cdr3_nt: TGTGCCAGCAGCGCCCTGACAGGTTATGGCTACACCTTC
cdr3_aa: CASSALTGYGYTF

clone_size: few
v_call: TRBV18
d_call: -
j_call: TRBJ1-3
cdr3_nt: TGTGCCAGCTCCGGGGACTTAGGTGGAAACACCATATATTTT
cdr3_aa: CASSGDLGGNTIYF

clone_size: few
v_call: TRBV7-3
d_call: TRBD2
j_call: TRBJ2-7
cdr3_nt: TGTGCCAGCAGCTTAACCGGGGGGTCCTACGAGCAGTACTTC
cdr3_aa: CASSLTGGSYEQYF

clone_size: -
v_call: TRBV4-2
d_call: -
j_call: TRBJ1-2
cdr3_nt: TGTGCCAGCAGCCGAGATGTGACAGCCAACTATGGCTACACCTTC
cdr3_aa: CASSRDVTANYGYTF

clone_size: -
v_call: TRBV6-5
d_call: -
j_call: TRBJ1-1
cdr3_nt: TGTGCCAGCAGTTACTCTGGAGGGGACACTGAAGCTTTCTTT
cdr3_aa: CASSYSGGDTEAFF

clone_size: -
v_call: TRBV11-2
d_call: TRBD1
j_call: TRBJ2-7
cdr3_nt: TGTGCCAGCAGCTTAGGGCGACAGGGGCTCTACGAGCAGTACTTC
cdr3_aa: CASSLGRQGLYEQYF

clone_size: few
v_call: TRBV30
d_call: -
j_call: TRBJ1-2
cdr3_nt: TGTGCCTGGAGTGCCCGAAGGGGATATGGCTACACCTTC
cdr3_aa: CAWSARRGYGYTF

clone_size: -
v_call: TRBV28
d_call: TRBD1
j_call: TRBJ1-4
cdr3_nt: TGTGCCAGCAGTTTCCGACAGGGGGCCTCTCTAATTGACGAAAAACTGTTTTTT
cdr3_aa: CASSFRQGASLIDEKLFF

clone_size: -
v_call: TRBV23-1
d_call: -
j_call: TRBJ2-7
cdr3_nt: TGCGCCAGCAGTCAAGAAAGCCCCTACGAGCAGTACTTC
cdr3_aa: CASSQESPYEQYF

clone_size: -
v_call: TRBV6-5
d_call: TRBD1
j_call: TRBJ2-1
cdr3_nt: TGTGCCAGCAGTTACGGGACAGGGAATGAGCAGTTCTTC
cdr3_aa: CASSYGTGNEQFF

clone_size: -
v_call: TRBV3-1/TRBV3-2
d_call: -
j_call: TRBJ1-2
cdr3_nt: TGTGCCAGCAGCCAGGGGCTTGAGGGCTACACCTTC
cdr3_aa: CASSQGLEGYTF

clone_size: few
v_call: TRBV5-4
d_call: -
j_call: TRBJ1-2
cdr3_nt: TGTGCCAGCAGCTTGCAAACAGGGTCGGCTAACTATGGCTACACCTTC
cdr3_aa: CASSLQTGSANYGYTF

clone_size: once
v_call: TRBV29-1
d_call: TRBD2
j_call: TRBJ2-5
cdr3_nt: TGCAGCGTTGGTGGGGGGGTCCAAGAGACCCAGTACTTC
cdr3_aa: CSVGGGVQETQYF

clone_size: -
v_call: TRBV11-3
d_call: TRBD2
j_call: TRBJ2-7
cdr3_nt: TGTGCCAGCAGCTTAGATTCTAGCGGGAGAGGTAGCCTAAGCTCCTACGAGCAGTACTTC
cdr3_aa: CASSLDSSGRGSLSSYEQYF

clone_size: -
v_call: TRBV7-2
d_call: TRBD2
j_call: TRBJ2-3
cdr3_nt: TGTGCCAGCAGCTTAAATGCGGGGGGCACAGATACGCAGTATTTT
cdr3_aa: CASSLNAGGTDTQYF

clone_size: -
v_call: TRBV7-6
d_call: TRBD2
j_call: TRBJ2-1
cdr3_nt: TGTGCCAGCAGCCCTACTAGCGGGAGGGCCAGGAATGAGCAGTTCTTC
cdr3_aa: CASSPTSGRARNEQFF

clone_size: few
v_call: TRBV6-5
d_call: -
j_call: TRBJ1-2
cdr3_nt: TGTGCCAGCAGTCCAGGGGCAGTGGGTAACTATGGCTACACCTTC
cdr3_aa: CASSPGAVGNYGYTF

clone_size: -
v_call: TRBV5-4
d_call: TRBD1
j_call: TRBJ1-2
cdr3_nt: TGTGCCAGCAGCTTGGATTGGACAGGGCCTAACTATGGCTACACCTTC
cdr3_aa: CASSLDWTGPNYGYTF

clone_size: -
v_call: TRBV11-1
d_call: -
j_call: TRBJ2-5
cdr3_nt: TGTGCCAGCAGCCTCCAGGGGGGTCTTGGGGAGACCCAGTACTTC
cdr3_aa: CASSLQGGLGETQYF

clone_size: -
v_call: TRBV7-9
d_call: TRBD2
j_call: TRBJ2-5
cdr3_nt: TGTGCCAGCACTTCTAGCGGGATTCAAGAGACCCAGTACTTC
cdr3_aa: CASTSSGIQETQYF

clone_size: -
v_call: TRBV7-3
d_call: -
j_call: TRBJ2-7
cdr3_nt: TGTGCCAGCAGCCCCGGGGGGCCCTCCTACGAGCAGTACTTC
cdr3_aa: CASSPGGPSYEQYF

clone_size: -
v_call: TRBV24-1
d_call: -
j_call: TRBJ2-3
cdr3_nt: TGTGCCACCAGTGGACAGCCCACAGATACGCAGTATTTT
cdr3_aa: CATSGQPTDTQYF

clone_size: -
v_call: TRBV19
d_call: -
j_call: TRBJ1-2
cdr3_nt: TGTGCCAGTAGTTATCGGGGGGACTATGGCTACACCTTC
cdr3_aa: CASSYRGDYGYTF

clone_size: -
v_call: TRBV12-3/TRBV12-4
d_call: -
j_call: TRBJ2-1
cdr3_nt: TGTGCCAGCAGTGGAAGCGGCAAGAAAGAGCAGTTCTTC
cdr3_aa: CASSGSGKKEQFF

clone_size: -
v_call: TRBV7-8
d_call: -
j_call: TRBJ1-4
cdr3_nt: TGTGCCAGCAGCTTATATGGGGGCGGTGAAAAACTGTTTTTT
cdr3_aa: CASSLYGGGEKLFF

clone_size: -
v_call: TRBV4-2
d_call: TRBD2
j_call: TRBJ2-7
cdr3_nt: TGTGCCAGCAGCCAAGAGGGCGGGGGGGCCCATTCCTACGAGCAGTACTTC
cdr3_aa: CASSQEGGGAHSYEQYF

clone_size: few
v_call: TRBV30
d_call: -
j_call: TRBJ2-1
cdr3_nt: TGTGCCTGGAACGGCGGGACCCCCTCCAATGAGCAGTTCTTC
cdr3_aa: CAWNGGTPSNEQFF

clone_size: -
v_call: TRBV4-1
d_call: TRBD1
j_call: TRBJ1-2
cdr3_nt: TGCGCCAGCAGCCAAGAAGGGACAGGGAACTATGGCTACACCTTC
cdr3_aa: CASSQEGTGNYGYTF

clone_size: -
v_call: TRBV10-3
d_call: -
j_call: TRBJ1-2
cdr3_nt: TGTGCCATCAGTGTGGACCGACAGTATGGCTACACCTTC
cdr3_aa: CAISVDRQYGYTF

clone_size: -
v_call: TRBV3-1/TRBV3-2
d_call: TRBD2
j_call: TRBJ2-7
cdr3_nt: TGTGCCAGCAGCCTAAAGCCCGAACTAGCGGGGGGGCCACCCTACGAGCAGTACTTC
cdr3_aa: CASSLKPELAGGPPYEQYF

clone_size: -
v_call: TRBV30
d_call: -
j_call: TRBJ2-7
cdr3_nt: TGTGCCTGGAGTTCAGGGCGGGACTACGAGCAGTACTTC
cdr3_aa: CAWSSGRDYEQYF

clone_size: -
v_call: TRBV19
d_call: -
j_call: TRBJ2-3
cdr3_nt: TGTGCCAGTAGTAAAGAGCGTTTCTACCCAGATACGCAGTATTTT
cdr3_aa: CASSKERFYPDTQYF

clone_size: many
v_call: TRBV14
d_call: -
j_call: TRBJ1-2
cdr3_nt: TGTGCCAGCAGCCGAGGAGGTAACTATGGCTACACCTTC
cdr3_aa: CASSRGGNYGYTF

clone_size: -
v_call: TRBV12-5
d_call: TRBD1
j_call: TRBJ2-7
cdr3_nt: TGTGCTAGTGGTCCTGGACAGGGGGCCCACGAGCAGTACTTC
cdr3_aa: CASGPGQGAHEQYF

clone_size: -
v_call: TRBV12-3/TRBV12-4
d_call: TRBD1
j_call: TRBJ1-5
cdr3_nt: TGTGCCAGCAGTTCCGACAGGGACCAGCCCCAGCATTTT
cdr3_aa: CASSSDRDQPQHF